What follows are 12 T cell receptor beta chains derived from one specimen sequenced in a study of blood T cell repertoires in COVID-19. The repertoire was sequenced with immunoSEQ multiplex PCR; TCRdb's copy has only in-frame clones and lacks some. Of some 420,000 clones in the sample, approximately 92% are singletons; the top ten hold more than 0.95%. Sequencing used PBMCs or T cells enriched from blood (not recorded which). These receptors all stem from a man aged 25 to 45 who had recovered from COVID-19.

V usage is TRBV3-1 (or the pseudogene TRBV3-2) and J usage is TRBJ2-3, with a possible D match to TRBD2 (5 bases). This CDR3 spans 14 amino acids. V was pared by 4 bases and J by 2 bases, with 10 bases between. Germline lookup yields CDR1 LGHDT and CDR2 YNNKEL (reference sequence). CDR3 residues: CASSPGLHTDTQYF. CDR3 DNA sequence: TGTGCCAGCAGCCCCGGACTTCACACAGATACGCAGTATTTT.

V and J are TRBV7-6 and TRBJ2-1, with 13 bases fitting TRBD2. Trimming at V came to 0 bases and at J to 0 bases, leaving 5 bases not matched to a gene. From germline, CDR1 is SGHVS and CDR2 FNYEAQ. The CDR3 sequence is 19 residues long. CDR3 nucleotides: TGTGCCAGCAGCTTAGCGCCTCGGACTAGCGGGAGCTCCTACAATGAGCAGTTCTTC. It yields the protein CASSLAPRTSGSSYNEQFF.

The V and J genes are TRBV19 and TRBJ1-2, with D uncertain. Germline CDR1 LNHDA, CDR2 SQIVND (reference sequence). Deletions cut 5 bases from V and 6 bases from J, with 10 bases between. This CDR3 has 12 amino acids. This CDR3 reads CASSSEANGYTF. Written as DNA, the CDR3 is TGTGCCAGTAGTTCAGAGGCCAATGGCTACACCTTC.

The genes are TRBV18 and TRBJ1-3, with D possibly matching TRBD1 (5 bases). This CDR3 is built from 18 residues. Trimming took off 0 bases at V and 2 bases at J, with 17 bases between the two ends. Germline assignment: CDR1 KGHSH and CDR2 LQKENI. The chain's CDR3 is CASSPPERGRMPGNTIYF. CDR3 bases: TGTGCCAGCTCACCACCCGAGCGGGGGAGGATGCCTGGAAACACCATATATTTT.

This clone was seen a handful of times. This rearrangement joins TRBV3-1 (or the pseudogene TRBV3-2) to TRBJ2-3; 10 bases map to TRBD2. The V segment lost 2 bases and the J segment 10 bases; nucleotides outside the gene matches: 6. The CDR3 is made up of 14 amino acids. Per the germline V gene, CDR1 is LGHDT and CDR2 is YNNKEL (reference sequence). CDR3 sequence reads: CASSQPLAGAAQYF. CDR3 sequence (DNA): TGTGCCAGCAGCCAACCTCTAGCGGGGGCAGCGCAGTATTTT.

This clone was observed many times. This chain connects TRBV15 to TRBJ1-1, with D unclear. The germline V gene has CDR1 LNHNV and CDR2 YYDKDF (reference sequence). This CDR3 contains 15 residues. V was trimmed by 2 bases and J by 1 base, leaving 11 bases between them. In DNA form, the CDR3 reads TGTGCCACCAGCAGACAGGCGCGGGCGAACACTGAAGCTTTCTTT. Its protein product is CATSRQARANTEAFF.

The chain couples TRBV24-1 to TRBJ2-1, with TRBD2 matching 12 bases. J was trimmed by 7 bases and V by 4 bases; bases with no gene match: 10. Germline V gene lookup returns CDR1 KGHDR and CDR2 SFDVKD. The CDR3 loop spans 17 amino acids. CDR3 nucleotide sequence: TGTGCCACCAGTGACGCCCTGACTAGCGGGAGTATGAATGAGCAGTTCTTC. Encoded protein: CATSDALTSGSMNEQFF.

This clone occurred once. The chain recombines TRBV28 with TRBJ1-5, with 7 positions matching TRBD1. CDR3 length: 17 amino acids. Germline CDR1 MDHEN, CDR2 SYDVKM. V dropped 6 bases and J dropped 4; count of bases not matched to a gene: 15. The CDR3 sequence: CASRDRAPQPRNQPQHF. DNA for the CDR3: TGTGCCAGCAGAGACAGGGCTCCTCAACCCCGAAATCAGCCCCAGCATTTT.

The V call is TRBV11-2, the J call TRBJ2-7; the D is unclear. Germline V gives CDR1 SGHAT, CDR2 FQNNGV. The CDR3 is 14 residues long. The germline V and J ends were trimmed by 5 bases and 4 bases, with 15 bases remaining between them. DNA of the CDR3: TGTGCCAGCAGCCCTGCGGCGGATTATTACGAGCAGTACTTC. It yields the protein CASSPAADYYEQYF.

V is TRBV28 and J is TRBJ2-5; the match to TRBD2 covers 7 bases. The germline gives CDR1 MDHEN, CDR2 SYDVKM. Trimming took 4 bases from V and 4 from J; bases not matched to a gene: 6. The length of the CDR3 is 14 residues. The CDR3 coding sequence is TGTGCCAGCAGTTGGGGGGGAGTGGGAGAGACCCAGTACTTC. Residues: CASSWGGVGETQYF. The full variable domain, rest sourced from reference TRBV28 and TRBJ2-5, is DVKVTQSSRYLVKRTGEKVFLECVQDMDHENMFWYRQDPGLGLRLIYFSYDVKMKEKGDIPEGYSVSREKKERFSLILESASTNQTSMYLCASSWGGVGETQYFGPGTRLLVL.

This chain connects TRBV7-2 to TRBJ2-2; 11 positions match TRBD1. Trimming took 5 bases from V and 6 from J; bases not matched to a gene: 5. This CDR3 is 15 amino acids long. Germline CDR1 and CDR2: SGHTA and FQGNSA. CDR3 protein: CASSPGQGVAGELFF. CDR3 coding DNA: TGTGCCAGCAGCCCGGGACAGGGGGTAGCCGGGGAGCTGTTTTTT.

This clone was observed once. This chain links TRBV5-1 with TRBJ1-6; perhaps TRBD1 as D (5 bases). This CDR3 spans 14 amino acids. Germline values: CDR1 SGHRS, CDR2 YFSETQ. Trimming removed 4 bases at V and 7 bases at J, with 12 bases between. CDR3 amino acids: CASSPQGLNSPLHF. CDR3 nucleotides: TGCGCCAGCAGCCCCCAGGGACTCAATTCACCCCTCCACTTT. The full variable domain, rest sourced from reference TRBV5-1 and TRBJ1-6, is KAGVTQTPRYLIKTRGQQVTLSCSPISGHRSVSWYQQTPGQGLQFLFEYFSETQRNKGNFPGRFSGRQFSNSRSEMNVSTLELGDSALYLCASSPQGLNSPLHFGNGTRLTVT.